This TCR beta chain came from a study of blood T cell repertoires in COVID-19. Study overall: Samples taken during acute and convalescent COVID-19 were collected in the United States, Italy and Spain. Nucleic acid was either cDNA or gDNA, and it came from T cells, B-cell-depleted T cells, or PBMCs.

This clone was seen a single time. This table comes from immunoSEQ multiplex PCR, and its TCRdb copy is limited to in-frame clones, with some not included. Among 200,000 to 300,000 clones listed, roughly 91% were seen once. Those enrolled in Seattle joined during active infection and were followed longitudinally afterward. The length of the CDR3 is 14 residues. Between the trimmed V and J ends, which lost 8 bases and 2 bases, there was a span of 16 bases. Germline CDR1 reads MRHNA; CDR2 reads SNTAGT. The specimen sequenced was peripheral blood. This receptor was identified in a young man with COVID-19, enrolled during active disease. This chain joins TRBV6-4 and TRBJ2-7; possible D gene TRBD1, 5 bases. The chain's CDR3 is CASLHPPGTYEQYF. The CDR3 bases are TGTGCCAGCCTGCACCCCCCAGGGACCTACGAGCAGTACTTC.